This T cell receptor beta chain stems from a study of cytomegalovirus exposure and HLA in healthy donors. This clone was counted a few times. CDR3 length: 13 residues. Trimming removed 4 bases from V and 5 bases from J; junction bases left unmatched: 1. Germline-derived CDR1 and CDR2 are SEHNR and FQNEAQ (reference sequence). Using immunoSEQ multiplex PCR, the repertoire was profiled, and TCRdb retains in-frame clones only, with some absent. The table includes 250,000 to 350,000 clones, 70% to 90% detected once. Sequencing was performed on PBMCs. The TCR comes from a young woman in good health and CMV-seronegative. This chain connects TRBV7-9 to TRBJ1-5, with TRBD1 identical over 8 bases. In DNA, the CDR3 is TGTGCCAGCAGCTCGACAGGGGATCAGCCCCAGCATTTT. This gives the protein CASSSTGDQPQHF.